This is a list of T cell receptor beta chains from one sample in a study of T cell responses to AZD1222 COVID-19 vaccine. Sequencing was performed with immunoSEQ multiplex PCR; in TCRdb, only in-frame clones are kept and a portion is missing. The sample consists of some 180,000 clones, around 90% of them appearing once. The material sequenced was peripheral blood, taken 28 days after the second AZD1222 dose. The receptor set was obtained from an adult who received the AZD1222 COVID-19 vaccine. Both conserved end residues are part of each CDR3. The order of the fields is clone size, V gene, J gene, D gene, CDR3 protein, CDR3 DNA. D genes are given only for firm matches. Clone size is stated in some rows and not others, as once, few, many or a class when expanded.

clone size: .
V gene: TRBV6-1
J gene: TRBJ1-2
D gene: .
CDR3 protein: CASSEAGPQGGYTF
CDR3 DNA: TGTGCCAGCAGTGAAGCCGGACCCCAAGGCGGCTACACCTTC

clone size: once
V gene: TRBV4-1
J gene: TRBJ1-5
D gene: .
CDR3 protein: CASSQVDTLGNQPQHF
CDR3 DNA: TGCGCCAGCAGCCAAGTTGACACCCTTGGCAATCAGCCCCAGCATTTT

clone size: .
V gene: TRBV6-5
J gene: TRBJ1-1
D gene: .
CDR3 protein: CASSYSYGEAFF
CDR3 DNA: TGTGCCAGCAGTTACTCGTACGGTGAAGCTTTCTTT

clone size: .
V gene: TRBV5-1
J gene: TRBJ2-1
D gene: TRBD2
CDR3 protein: CASRPGGSGDNEQFF
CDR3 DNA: TGCGCCAGCAGGCCCGGGGGTAGCGGGGACAATGAGCAGTTCTTC

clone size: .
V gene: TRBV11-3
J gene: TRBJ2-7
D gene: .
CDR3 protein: CASSLVSSGEQYF
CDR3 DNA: TGTGCCAGCAGCTTAGTATCCAGCGGCGAGCAGTACTTC

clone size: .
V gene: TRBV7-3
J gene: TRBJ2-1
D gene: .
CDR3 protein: CASSLRLMGANEQFF
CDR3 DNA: TGTGCCAGCAGCTTAAGGCTTATGGGGGCCAATGAGCAGTTCTTC

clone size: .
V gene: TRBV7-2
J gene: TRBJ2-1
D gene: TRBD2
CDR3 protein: CASSSNTGLGTEQFF
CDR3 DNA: TGTGCCAGCAGCTCCAATACGGGACTAGGGACTGAGCAGTTCTTC

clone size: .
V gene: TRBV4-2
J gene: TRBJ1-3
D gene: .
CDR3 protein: CASSQEEGSSGNTIYF
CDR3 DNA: TGTGCCAGCAGCCAAGAGGAGGGGAGCTCTGGAAACACCATATATTTT

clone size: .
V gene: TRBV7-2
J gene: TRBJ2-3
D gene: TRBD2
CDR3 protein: CASSLVGAGGGTDTQYF
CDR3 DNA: TGTGCCAGCAGCTTAGTCGGGGCGGGAGGGGGCACAGATACGCAGTATTTT

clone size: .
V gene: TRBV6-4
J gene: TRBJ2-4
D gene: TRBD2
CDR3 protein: CASRVGGGVAKNIQYF
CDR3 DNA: TGTGCCAGCAGGGTCGGCGGGGGGGTAGCCAAAAACATTCAGTACTTC

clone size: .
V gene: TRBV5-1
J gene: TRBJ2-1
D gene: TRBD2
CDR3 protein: CASSLGTSGGVREQFF
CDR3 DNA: TGCGCCAGCAGCTTGGGGACTAGCGGGGGGGTAAGAGAGCAGTTCTTC

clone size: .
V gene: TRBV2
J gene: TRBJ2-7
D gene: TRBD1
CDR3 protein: CASSADRGNSYEQYF
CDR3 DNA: TGTGCCAGCAGCGCCGACAGGGGTAACTCCTACGAGCAGTACTTC

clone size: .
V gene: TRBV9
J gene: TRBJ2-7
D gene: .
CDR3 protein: CASSVGAGPRTYEQYF
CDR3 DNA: TGTGCCAGCAGCGTAGGTGCAGGTCCCAGAACCTACGAGCAGTACTTC

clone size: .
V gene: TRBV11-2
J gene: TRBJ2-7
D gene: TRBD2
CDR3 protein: CAVRSLAGPREQYF
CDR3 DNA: TGTGCCGTGCGTTCCCTAGCGGGGCCTCGCGAGCAGTACTTC

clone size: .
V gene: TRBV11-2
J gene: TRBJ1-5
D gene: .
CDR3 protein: CASSLPRGAGNQPQHF
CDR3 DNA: TGTGCCAGCAGCCTACCCCGGGGGGCCGGCAATCAGCCCCAGCATTTT

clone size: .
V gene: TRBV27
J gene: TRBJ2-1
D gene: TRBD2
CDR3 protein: CASTDIAGYEQFF
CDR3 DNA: TGTGCCAGCACCGATATAGCGGGCTATGAGCAGTTCTTC

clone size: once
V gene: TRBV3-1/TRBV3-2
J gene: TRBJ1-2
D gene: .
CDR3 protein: CASSQGEYGYTF
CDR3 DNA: TGTGCCAGCAGCCAGGGGGAGTATGGCTACACCTTC

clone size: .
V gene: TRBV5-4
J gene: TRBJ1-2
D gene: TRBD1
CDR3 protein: CASSAETGGYTF
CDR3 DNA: TGTGCCAGCAGCGCAGAGACAGGGGGTTACACCTTC

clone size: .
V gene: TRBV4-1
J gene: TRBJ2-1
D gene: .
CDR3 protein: CASSQEGARENEQFF
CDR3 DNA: TGCGCCAGCAGCCAAGAAGGGGCTCGCGAGAATGAGCAGTTCTTC

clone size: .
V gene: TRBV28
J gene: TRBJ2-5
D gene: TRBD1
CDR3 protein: CASSGGQGAETQYF
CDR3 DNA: TGTGCCAGCAGCGGGGGACAGGGCGCAGAGACCCAGTACTTC

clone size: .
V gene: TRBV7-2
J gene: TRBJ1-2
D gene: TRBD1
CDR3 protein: CASSLLGQGADGYTF
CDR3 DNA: TGTGCCAGCAGCTTACTCGGACAGGGGGCGGATGGCTACACCTTC

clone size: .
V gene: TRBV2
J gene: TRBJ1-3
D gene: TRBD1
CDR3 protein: CASSLDRGNTIYF
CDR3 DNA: TGTGCCAGCAGTCTGGACAGGGGAAACACCATATATTTT

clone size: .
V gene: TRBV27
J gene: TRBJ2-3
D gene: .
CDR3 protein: CASSPWLEGTDTQYF
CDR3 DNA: TGTGCCAGCAGTCCCTGGCTTGAGGGGACAGATACGCAGTATTTT

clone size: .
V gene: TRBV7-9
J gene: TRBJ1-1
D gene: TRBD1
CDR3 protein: CASSLGDDRGTEAFF
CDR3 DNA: TGTGCCAGCAGCTTAGGGGACGACAGGGGTACTGAAGCTTTCTTT

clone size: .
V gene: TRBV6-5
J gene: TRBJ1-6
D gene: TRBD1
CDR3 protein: CASRAGTGSNSPLHF
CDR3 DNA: TGTGCCAGCAGGGCCGGGACAGGGTCTAATTCACCCCTCCACTTT

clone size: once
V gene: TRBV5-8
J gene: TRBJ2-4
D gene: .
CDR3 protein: CASLSYRKTKNIQYF
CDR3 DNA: TGTGCCAGCCTAAGCTACAGAAAAACCAAAAACATTCAGTACTTC

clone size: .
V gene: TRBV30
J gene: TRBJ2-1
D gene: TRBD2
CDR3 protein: CAWSVQLAGANEQFF
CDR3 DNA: TGTGCCTGGAGTGTACAACTAGCGGGGGCCAATGAGCAGTTCTTC

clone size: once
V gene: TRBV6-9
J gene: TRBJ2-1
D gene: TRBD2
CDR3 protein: CASSLSLAASSYNEQFF
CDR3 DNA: TGTGCCAGCAGTCTCTCTCTAGCGGCCAGCTCCTACAATGAGCAGTTCTTC

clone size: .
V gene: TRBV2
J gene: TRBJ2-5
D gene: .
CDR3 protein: CASRGDGETQYF
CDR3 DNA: TGTGCCAGCAGGGGGGACGGGGAGACCCAGTACTTC

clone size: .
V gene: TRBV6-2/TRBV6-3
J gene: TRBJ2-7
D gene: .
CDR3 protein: CASSNREAGNEQYF
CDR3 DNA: TGTGCCAGCAGTAACAGGGAAGCTGGGAACGAGCAGTACTTC

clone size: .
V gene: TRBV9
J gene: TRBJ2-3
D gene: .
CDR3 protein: CASSTQSITDTQYF
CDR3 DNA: TGTGCCAGCAGCACCCAGTCAATCACAGATACGCAGTATTTT

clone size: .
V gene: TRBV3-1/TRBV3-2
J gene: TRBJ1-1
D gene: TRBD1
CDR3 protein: CASSPTGRNTEAFF
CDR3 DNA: TGTGCCAGCAGCCCGACAGGGAGGAACACTGAAGCTTTCTTT

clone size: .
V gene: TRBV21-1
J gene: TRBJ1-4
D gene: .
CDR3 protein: CASSKKNSARTGNEKLFF
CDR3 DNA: TGTGCCAGCAGCAAAAAAAACTCCGCAAGGACAGGTAATGAAAAACTGTTTTTT

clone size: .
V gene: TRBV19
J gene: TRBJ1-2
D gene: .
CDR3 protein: CASSIQGGQTF
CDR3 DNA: TGTGCCAGTAGTATACAGGGTGGTCAGACCTTC

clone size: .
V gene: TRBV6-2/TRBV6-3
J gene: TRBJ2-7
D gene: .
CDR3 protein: CASNPQGRAYEQYF
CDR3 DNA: TGTGCCAGCAACCCTCAGGGTAGGGCCTACGAGCAGTACTTC

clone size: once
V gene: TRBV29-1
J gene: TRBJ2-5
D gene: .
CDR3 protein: CSVGGPLFQETQYF
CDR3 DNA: TGCAGCGTTGGCGGACCCCTATTCCAAGAGACCCAGTACTTC